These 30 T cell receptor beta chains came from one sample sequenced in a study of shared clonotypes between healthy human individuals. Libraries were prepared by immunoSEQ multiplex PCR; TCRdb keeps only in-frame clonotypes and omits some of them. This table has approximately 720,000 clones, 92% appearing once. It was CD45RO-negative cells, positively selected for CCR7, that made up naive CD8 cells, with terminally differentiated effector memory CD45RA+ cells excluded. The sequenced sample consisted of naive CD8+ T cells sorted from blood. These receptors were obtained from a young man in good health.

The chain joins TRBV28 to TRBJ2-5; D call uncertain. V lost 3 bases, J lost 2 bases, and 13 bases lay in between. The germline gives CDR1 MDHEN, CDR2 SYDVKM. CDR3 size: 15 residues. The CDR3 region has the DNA TGTGCCAGCAGTTTTTTAGGGCGGAATCAAGAGACCCAGTACTTC. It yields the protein CASSFLGRNQETQYF.

The CDR3 is CASSGVNTQYF. The CDR3 DNA reads TGTGCCAGCAGCGGGGTTAATACGCAGTATTTT. This chain joins TRBV9 and TRBJ2-3; D is uncertain. Germline CDR1 reads SGDLS; CDR2 reads YYNGEE. The CDR3 loop spans 11 amino acids. Trimming cost V 3 bases and J 7 bases, with 6 bases left between them.

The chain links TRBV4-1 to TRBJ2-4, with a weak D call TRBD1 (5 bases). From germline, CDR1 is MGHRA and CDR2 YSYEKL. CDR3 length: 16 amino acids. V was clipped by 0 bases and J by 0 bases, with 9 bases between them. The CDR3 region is CASSQEQALAKNIQYF. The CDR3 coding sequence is TGCGCCAGCAGCCAAGAACAGGCTTTAGCCAAAAACATTCAGTACTTC.

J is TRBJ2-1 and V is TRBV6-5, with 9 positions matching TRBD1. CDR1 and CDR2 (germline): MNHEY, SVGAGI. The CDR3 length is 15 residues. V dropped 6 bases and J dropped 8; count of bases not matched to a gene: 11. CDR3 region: CASSSGTGLGYEQFF. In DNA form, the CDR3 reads TGTGCCAGCAGCTCCGGGACAGGGTTAGGGTATGAGCAGTTCTTC.

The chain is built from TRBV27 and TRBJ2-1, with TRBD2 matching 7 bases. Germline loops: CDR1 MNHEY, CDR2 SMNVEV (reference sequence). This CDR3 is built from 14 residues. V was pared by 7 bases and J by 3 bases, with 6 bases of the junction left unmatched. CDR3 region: CASTLGGSYNEQFF. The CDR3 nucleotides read TGTGCCAGCACCCTGGGCGGGAGCTACAATGAGCAGTTCTTC.

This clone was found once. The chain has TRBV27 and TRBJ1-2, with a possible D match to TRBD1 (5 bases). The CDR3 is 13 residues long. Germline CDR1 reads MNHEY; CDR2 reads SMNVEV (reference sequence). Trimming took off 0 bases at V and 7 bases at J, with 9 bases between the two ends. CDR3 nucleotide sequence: TGTGCCAGCAGTTTATCTGGGGGAGGTGGCTACACCTTC. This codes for CASSLSGGGGYTF.

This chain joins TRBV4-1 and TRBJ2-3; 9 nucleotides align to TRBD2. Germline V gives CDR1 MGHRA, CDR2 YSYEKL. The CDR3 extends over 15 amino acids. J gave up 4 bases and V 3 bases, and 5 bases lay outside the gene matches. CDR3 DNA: TGCGCCAGCAGCCAGATAGCGGGAGCGGCAGATACGCAGTATTTT. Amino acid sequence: CASSQIAGAADTQYF.

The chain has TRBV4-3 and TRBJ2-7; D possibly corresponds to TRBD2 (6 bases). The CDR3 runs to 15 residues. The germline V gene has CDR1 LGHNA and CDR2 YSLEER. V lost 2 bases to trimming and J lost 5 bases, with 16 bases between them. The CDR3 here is CASSQRVTSSHEQYF. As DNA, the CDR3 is TGCGCCAGCAGCCAAAGAGTGACTAGTTCGCACGAGCAGTACTTC.

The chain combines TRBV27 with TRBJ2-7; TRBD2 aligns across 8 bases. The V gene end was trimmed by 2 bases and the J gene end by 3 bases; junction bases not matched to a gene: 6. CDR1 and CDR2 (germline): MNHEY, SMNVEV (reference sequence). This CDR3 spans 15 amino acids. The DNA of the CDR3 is TGTGCCAGCAGTTTAGATCCGGGACTAGTCTACGAGCAGTACTTC. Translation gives CASSLDPGLVYEQYF.

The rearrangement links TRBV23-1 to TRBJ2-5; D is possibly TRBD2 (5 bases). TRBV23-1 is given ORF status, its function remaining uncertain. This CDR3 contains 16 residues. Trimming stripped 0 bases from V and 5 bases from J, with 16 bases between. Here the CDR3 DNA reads TGCGCCAGCAGTCAATCGCATATCGGGGTCGTTGAGACCCAGTACTTC. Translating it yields CASSQSHIGVVETQYF.

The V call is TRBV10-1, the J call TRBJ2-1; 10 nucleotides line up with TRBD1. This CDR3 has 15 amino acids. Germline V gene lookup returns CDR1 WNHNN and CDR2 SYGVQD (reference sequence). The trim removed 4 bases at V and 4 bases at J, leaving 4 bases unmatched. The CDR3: CASSGGTGVYNEQFF. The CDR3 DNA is TGCGCCAGCAGTGGGGGGACAGGGGTATACAATGAGCAGTTCTTC.

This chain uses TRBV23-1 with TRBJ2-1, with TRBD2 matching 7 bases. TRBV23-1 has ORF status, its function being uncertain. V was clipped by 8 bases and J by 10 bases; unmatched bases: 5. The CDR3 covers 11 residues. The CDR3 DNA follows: TGCGCCAGCTCCCAGGGAGGGGAGCAGTTCTTC. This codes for CASSQGGEQFF.

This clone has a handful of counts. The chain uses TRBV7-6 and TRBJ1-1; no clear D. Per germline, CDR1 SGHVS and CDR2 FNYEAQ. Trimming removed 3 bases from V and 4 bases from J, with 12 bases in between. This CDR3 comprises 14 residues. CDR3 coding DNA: TGTGCCAGCAGCTTCGGTGGGAGGAGCACTGAAGCTTTCTTT. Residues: CASSFGGRSTEAFF. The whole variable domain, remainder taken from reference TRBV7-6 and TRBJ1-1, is GAGVSQSPRYKVTKRGQDVALRCDPISGHVSLYWYRQALGQGPEFLTYFNYEAQQDKSGLPNDRFSAERPEGSISTLTIQRTEQRDSAMYRCASSFGGRSTEAFFGQGTRLTVV.

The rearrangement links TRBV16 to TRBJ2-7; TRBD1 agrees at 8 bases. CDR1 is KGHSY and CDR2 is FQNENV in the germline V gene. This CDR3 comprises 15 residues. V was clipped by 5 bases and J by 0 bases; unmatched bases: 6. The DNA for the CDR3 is TGTGCCAGCAGCACTATAGGACAGGGCTCCTACGAGCAGTACTTC. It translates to CASSTIGQGSYEQYF.

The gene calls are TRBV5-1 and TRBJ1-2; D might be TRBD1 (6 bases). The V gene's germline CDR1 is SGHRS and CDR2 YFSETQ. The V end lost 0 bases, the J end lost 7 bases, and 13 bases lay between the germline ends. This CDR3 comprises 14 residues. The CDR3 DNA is TGCGCCAGCAGCTTGGCGGGGGGCGCGACTGGCTACACCTTC. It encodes CASSLAGGATGYTF.

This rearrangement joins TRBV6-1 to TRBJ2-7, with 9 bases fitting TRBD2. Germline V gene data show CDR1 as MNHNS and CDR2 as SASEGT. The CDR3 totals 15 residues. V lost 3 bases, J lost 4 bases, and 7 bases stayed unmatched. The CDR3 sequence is CASSEVAGGRYEQYF. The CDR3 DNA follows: TGTGCCAGCAGTGAGGTGGCGGGAGGGCGTTACGAGCAGTACTTC.

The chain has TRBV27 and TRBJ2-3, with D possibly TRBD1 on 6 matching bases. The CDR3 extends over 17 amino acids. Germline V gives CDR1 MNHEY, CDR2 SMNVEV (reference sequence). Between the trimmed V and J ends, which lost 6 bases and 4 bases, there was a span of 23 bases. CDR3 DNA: TGTGCCAGCAGCTCACAGGACAGCTGGGTGGGTGCAGATACGCAGTATTTT. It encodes CASSSQDSWVGADTQYF.

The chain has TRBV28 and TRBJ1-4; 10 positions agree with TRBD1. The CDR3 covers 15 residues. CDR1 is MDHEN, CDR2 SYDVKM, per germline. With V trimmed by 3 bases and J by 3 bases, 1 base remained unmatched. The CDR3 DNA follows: TGTGCCAGCAGTTTGGGGACAGGGGCTAATGAAAAACTGTTTTTT. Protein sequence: CASSLGTGANEKLFF.

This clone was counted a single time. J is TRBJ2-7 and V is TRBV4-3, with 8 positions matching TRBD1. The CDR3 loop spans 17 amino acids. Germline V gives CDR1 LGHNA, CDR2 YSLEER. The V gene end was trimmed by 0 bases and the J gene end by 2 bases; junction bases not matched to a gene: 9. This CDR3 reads CASSQDVTGTGAYEQYF. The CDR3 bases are TGCGCCAGCAGCCAAGATGTCACCGGGACAGGAGCCTACGAGCAGTACTTC.

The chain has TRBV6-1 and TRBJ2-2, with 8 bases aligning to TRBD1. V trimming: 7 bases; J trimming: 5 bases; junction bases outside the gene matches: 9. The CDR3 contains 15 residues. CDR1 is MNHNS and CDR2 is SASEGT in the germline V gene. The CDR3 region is CASKTGQGETGELFF. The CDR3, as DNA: TGTGCCAGCAAAACCGGACAGGGTGAGACCGGGGAGCTGTTTTTT.

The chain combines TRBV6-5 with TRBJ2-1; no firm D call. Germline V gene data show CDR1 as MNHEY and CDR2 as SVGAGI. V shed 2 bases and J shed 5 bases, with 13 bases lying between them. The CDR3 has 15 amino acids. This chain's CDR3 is CASSYNPVGNNEQFF. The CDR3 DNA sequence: TGTGCCAGCAGTTACAACCCAGTAGGAAACAATGAGCAGTTCTTC.

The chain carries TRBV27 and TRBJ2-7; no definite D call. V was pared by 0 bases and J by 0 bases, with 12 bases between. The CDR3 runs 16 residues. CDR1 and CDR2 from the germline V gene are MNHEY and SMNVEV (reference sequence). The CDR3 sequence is CASSLSLSEISYEQYF. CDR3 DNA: TGTGCCAGCAGTTTATCCCTAAGCGAAATCTCCTACGAGCAGTACTTC.

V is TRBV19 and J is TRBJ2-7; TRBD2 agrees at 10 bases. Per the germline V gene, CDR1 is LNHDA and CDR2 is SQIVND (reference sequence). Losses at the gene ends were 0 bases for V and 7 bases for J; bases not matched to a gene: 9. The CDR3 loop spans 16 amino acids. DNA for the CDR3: TGTGCCAGTAGTATAGATTTCCCCTCACTAGCGGGGGAGCAGTACTTC. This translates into CASSIDFPSLAGEQYF.

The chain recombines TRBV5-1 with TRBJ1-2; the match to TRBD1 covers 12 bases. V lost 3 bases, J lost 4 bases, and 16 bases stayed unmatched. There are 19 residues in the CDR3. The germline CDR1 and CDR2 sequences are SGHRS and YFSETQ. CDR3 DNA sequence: TGCGCCAGCAGCTGGACACCTGGGACAGGGGGCGAAAACCTCTATGGCTACACCTTC. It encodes CASSWTPGTGGENLYGYTF.

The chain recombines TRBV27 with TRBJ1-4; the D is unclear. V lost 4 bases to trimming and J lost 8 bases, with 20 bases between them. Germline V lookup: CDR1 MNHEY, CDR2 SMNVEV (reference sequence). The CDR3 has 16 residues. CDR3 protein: CASSSRFGSRNEKLFF. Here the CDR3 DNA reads TGTGCCAGCAGTTCTAGGTTCGGTTCTCGGAACGAAAAACTGTTTTTT.

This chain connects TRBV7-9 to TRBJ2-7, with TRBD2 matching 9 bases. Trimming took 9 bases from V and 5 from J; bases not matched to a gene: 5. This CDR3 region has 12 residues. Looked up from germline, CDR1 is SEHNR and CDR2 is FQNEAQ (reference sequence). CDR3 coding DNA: TGTGCCAGTGGGACTAGCCCCCACGAGCAGTACTTC. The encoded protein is CASGTSPHEQYF.

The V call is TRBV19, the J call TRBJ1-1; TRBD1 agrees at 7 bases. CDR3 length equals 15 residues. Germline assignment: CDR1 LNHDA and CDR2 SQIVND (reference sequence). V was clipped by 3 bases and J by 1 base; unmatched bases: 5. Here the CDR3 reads CASSITGTANTEAFF. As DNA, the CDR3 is TGTGCCAGTAGTATTACCGGGACAGCGAACACTGAAGCTTTCTTT.

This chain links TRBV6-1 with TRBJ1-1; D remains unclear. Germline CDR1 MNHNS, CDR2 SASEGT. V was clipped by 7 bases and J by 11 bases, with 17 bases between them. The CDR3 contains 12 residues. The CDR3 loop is CASTLGRVEAFF. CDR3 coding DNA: TGTGCCAGCACCTTGGGTAGGGTAGAGGCTTTCTTT.

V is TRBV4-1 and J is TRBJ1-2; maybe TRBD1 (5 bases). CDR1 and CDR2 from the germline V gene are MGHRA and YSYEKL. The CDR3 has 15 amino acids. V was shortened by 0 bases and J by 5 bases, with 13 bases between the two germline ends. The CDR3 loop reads CASSQEPGRGYGYTF. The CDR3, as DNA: TGCGCCAGCAGCCAAGAACCGGGCCGGGGGTATGGCTACACCTTC.

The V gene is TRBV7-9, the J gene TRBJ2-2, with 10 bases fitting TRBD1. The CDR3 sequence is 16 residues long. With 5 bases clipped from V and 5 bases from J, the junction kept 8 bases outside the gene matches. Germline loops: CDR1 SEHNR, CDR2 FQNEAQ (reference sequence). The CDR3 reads CASSPDRGHGTGELFF. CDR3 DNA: TGTGCCAGCAGCCCCGACAGGGGGCATGGAACCGGGGAGCTGTTTTTT.